The sequence of this T cell receptor (beta chain) was determined in a study of T cell responses to AZD1222 COVID-19 vaccine. Whole-study results and caveats: Spike was spanned by vaccine-associated CD4 TCRs, with dominance at 160-218 and 743-854. Clonal diversity may have been underestimated, and the donors were mostly white British, with more females than males. The peak T cell response came first, and repertoires were sampled only after it.

The study pooled second doses at about 4 or about 12 weeks. Produced via immunoSEQ multiplex PCR; TCRdb's table is partial and in-frame only. The data contain 100,000 to 150,000 clones, 75% to 85% of them singletons. V was clipped by 3 bases and J by 8 bases; unmatched bases: 11. The CDR3 covers 16 residues. Germline V gives CDR1 LNHNV, CDR2 YYDKDF (reference sequence). Turning to this clone: Its antigen remains unknown.

V gene TRBV15 combines with J gene TRBJ2-1, with 9 positions matching TRBD2. This TCR was recovered from an adult who received the AZD1222 COVID-19 vaccine. The material was peripheral blood, obtained 28 days after the second AZD1222 dose. CDR3 sequence (DNA): TGTGCCACCAGCAGGAGACAGGGTGGGACTAGCCATGAGCAGTTCTTC. Translation: CATSRRQGGTSHEQFF.